The subject of this entry is one T cell receptor (beta chain). This clonotype appeared a few times. There is no known antigen for this receptor. The input lacks base qualities; no much larger clone sits a single base away. Stable Graves' hyperthyroidism was defined as the absence of progression to ophthalmopathy over 18 months of follow-up. Hyperthyroidism patients were newly diagnosed, had a disease duration of under 2 months, and were aged 18 to 65 years. Patients with uncontrolled infections, other autoimmune diseases, pregnancy or lactation were excluded. Diagnoses were based on clinical symptoms, serum thyroxine and TRAb, thyroid ultrasound and orbital computed tomography. PBMCs were separated from roughly 10 ml of fresh peripheral blood using Ficoll-Paque density gradient centrifugation. Trizol reagent was used to extract total RNA, and RNA quality was then checked on an Agilent 2100 Bioanalyzer.

This entry comes from a study of T cells in Graves' hyperthyroidism and ophthalmopathy (dated by TCRdb to 2018 to 2020). In the study overall: Peripheral blood was collected at initial diagnosis, before any treatment. A discovery cohort of about a hundred patients, roughly 43 with Graves' ophthalmopathy and 55 to 60 with stable Graves' hyperthyroidism, was used to find distinguishing TCR V-J signatures. An independent validation cohort of 18 to 20 hyperthyroidism patients and more than 15 patients who later progressed to ophthalmopathy tested prospective prediction of ophthalmopathy. The roughly 100 discovery patients were randomly divided into training and test sets at a 7:3 ratio. The study also compared thyroid tissue and blood T-cell repertoires from a handful of Graves' hyperthyroidism patients. Following sampling, methimazole starting at 30 mg daily was given to hyperthyroidism patients, and high-dose intravenous methylprednisolone was given to ophthalmopathy patients. The paper reports TCR Vbeta CDR3 sequencing of 130 to 150 peripheral blood samples: under 45 ophthalmopathy, 70 to 85 hyperthyroidism and roughly 17 progressor patients. Results the study describes overall, beyond this receptor: Blood samples also contained most of the expanded thyroid clonotypes (frequency above 0.001), which suggests that blood repertoires may reflect thyroid immune responses. Sample size was not statistically predetermined, and investigators were not blinded to group allocation. A 13 V-J signature model separated ophthalmopathy from stable hyperthyroidism, with around 90% sensitivity and about 81% specificity in cross-validation and 80%/75% in testing. In validation, the model predicted progression to ophthalmopathy with 55% to 71% sensitivity and 72% to 85% specificity, a median of around 6.6 months before onset.

From a lookup of the germline V gene, CDR1 and CDR2 are MDHEN and SYDVKM. Trimming takes 6 bases off V and 7 bases off J; junction bases not matched to a gene: 9. Including the terminal cysteine and phenylalanine, the CDR3 comprises 14 residues. The entry retains the CDR3 DNA only, 42 bases that are in frame from base 1. TCR beta CDR3 regions were amplified from RNA transcripts. The first round of RT-PCR for the TCR CDR3 was performed with the HTBI primer set and the Qiagen OneStep RT-PCR kit. Libraries were constructed in a second round of multiplex PCR, after which size selection and purification were carried out. The libraries were sequenced on an Illumina HiSeq2000 using paired-end 100 bp reads. The authors' analysis ran thus. Raw data were processed with SOAPnuke, discarding reads with adapters, uncalled bases, mean Phred below 15, or no exact constant-primer or identifier match. COPE v1.2.5 was used to merge the high-quality paired reads, and each unique nucleotide sequence was defined as a clonotype. Clonotypes were aligned to IMGT TRBV, TRBD and TRBJ reference segments using MiTCR v1.1. The analysis was restricted to V-J combinations with a frequency above 0.0001, which together covered over 99% of the repertoires. The TCS score was defined as F50 (clonal expansion) divided by E x V (chaos), with BLOSUM62-based TCRdist calculated between CDR3 peptides within each V-J. Welch's t-statistics and random forest reduced roughly 530 V-J features to roughly 13, which were used in a naive Bayes classifier (R e1071). TCRdb reprocessing: public reads trimmed at Q25 with fastp, clones called with MiXCR, in-frame beta chains kept. Entries are consolidated by CDR3 protein sequence, retaining the most common genes and DNA. These V and J calls rely on TCRdb rather than the paper's analysis. The sample table contains 550,000 to 800,000 distinct CDR3 sequences; only one count was recorded for 17% of them. The ten top clones hold 15% to 18% of the sample.

Sample: blood. The V gene is TRBV28 and the J gene is TRBJ1-5; 7 of the junction bases match TRBD1. This clonotype originated in a man in his forties or fifties with Graves' hyperthyroidism. The DNA sequence is TGTGCCAGCAGACCGACAGGGCCAAGGCAGCCCCAGCATTTT. Translation gives CASRPTGPRQPQHF. Outside the CDR3, residues come from the reference TRBV28 and TRBJ1-5 proteins, so the full variable domain is: DVKVTQSSRYLVKRTGEKVFLECVQDMDHENMFWYRQDPGLGLRLIYFSYDVKMKEKGDIPEGYSVSREKKERFSLILESASTNQTSMYLCASRPTGPRQPQHFGDGTRLSIL.